This T cell receptor (beta chain) was sequenced in a study of blood T cells in healthy people across ages. Primed by a sample-barcoded 5' primer and a J-beta primer mix, a second PCR proceeded for 7 to 11 cycles. Via MiXCR, TCRdb re-called the 5' RACE reads, giving one row per CDR3 protein. In the table there are over 600,000 distinct CDR3 sequences, about 42% of which are singletons. For this clonotype: A read error may account for a junction end that differs from germline.

The length of the CDR3 is 12 residues. Germline lookup yields CDR1 LGHDT and CDR2 YNNKEL (reference sequence). The sequence derives from a man older than 75 in good health. The specimen was blood. V gene TRBV3-1 combines with J gene TRBJ1-4, with D uncertain. In DNA form, the CDR3 reads TGTGTCAGCAACCAAAATGATGAAAAACTGTTTTTT. It translates to CVSNQNDEKLFF.